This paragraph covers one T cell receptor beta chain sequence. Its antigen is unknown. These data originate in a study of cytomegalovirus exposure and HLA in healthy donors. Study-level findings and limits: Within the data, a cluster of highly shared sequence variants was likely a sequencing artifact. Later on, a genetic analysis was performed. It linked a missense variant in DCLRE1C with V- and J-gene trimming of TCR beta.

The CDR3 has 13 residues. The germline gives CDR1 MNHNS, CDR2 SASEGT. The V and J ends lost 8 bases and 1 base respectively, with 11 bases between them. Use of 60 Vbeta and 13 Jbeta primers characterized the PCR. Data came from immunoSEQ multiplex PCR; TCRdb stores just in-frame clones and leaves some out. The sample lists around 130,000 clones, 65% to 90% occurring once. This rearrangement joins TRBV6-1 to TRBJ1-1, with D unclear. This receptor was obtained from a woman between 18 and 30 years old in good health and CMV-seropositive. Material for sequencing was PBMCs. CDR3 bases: TGTGCCAGCTCATATGCGGCGAACACTGAAGCTTTCTTT. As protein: CASSYAANTEAFF.